Shown below are 5 T cell receptor beta chains from a single sample sequenced in a study of CD8 T cells in Susac syndrome. Random hexamers were used to reverse transcribe the RNA input (about 0.5 to 1 ug). Each CDR3 protein is one row after TCRdb ran MiXCR on the immunoSEQ multiplex PCR reads. In the table there are fewer than 350,000 distinct CDR3 sequences, roughly 85% of which are singletons. Sequences were obtained from CD8+ T cells from PBMCs. The receptor set was obtained from a human donor with multiple sclerosis.

CDR3 bases: TGTGCCAGCAGTTCAACCGCGGGGGAGCAGTTCTTC. Its translation: CASSSTAGEQFF. This sequence joins TRBV27 and TRBJ2-1; possible D gene TRBD2, 6 bases. Trimming left V 4 bases short and J 10 bases short, with 11 bases between. The CDR3 has 12 residues. Germline CDR1 MNHEY, CDR2 SMNVEV (reference sequence).

V gene TRBV3-1 combines with J gene TRBJ2-1; 9 nucleotides line up with TRBD2. The germline CDR1 and CDR2 sequences are LGHDT and YNNKEL (reference sequence). The CDR3 loop spans 16 amino acids. The trim removed 0 bases at V and 5 bases at J, leaving 5 bases unmatched. The CDR3 DNA reads TGTGCCAGCAGCCAAGATTTATTAGCGGGAGACAATGAGCAGTTCTTC. Amino acid sequence: CASSQDLLAGDNEQFF.

V usage is TRBV4-1 and J usage is TRBJ2-7, with 9 nucleotides matching TRBD2. With 2 bases clipped from V and 1 base from J, the junction kept 0 bases outside the gene matches. CDR1 and CDR2 (germline): MGHRA, YSYEKL. CDR3 length equals 14 residues. The CDR3, as DNA: TGCGCCAGCAGCCAACTAGCGGGGTCCTACGAGCAGTACTTC. Its translation is CASSQLAGSYEQYF.

The chain has TRBV7-9 and TRBJ2-1, with D hard to call. Germline assignment: CDR1 SEHNR and CDR2 FQNEAQ (reference sequence). This CDR3 region has 12 residues. Trimming took 5 bases from V and 7 from J, leaving 9 bases between them. DNA for the CDR3: TGTGCCAGCAGCCATGCACGTAATGAGCAGTTCTTC. This encodes CASSHARNEQFF. Complete variable domain (other parts from reference TRBV7-9 and TRBJ2-1): DTGVSQNPRHKITKRGQNVTFRCDPISEHNRLYWYRQTLGQGPEFLTYFQNEAQLEKSRLLSDRFSAERPKGSFSTLEIQRTEQGDSAMYLCASSHARNEQFFGPGTRLTVL.

The V gene is TRBV5-1, the J gene TRBJ2-5, with a weak D call TRBD1 (6 bases). Trimming removed 0 bases from V and 3 bases from J, with 15 bases in between. The CDR3 is made up of 16 amino acids. Germline CDR1 reads SGHRS; CDR2 reads YFSETQ. The DNA of the CDR3 is TGCGCCAGCAGCTTGGCTCCTGGGCAGGGGAAAGAGACCCAGTACTTC. Amino acid sequence: CASSLAPGQGKETQYF.